The rows below give T cell receptor beta chains drawn from one sample of a study of T cell repertoires in cytomegalovirus infection. These TCRs are of unknown antigen specificity. TCRdb recomputed calls from the reads with MiXCR, one row per CDR3 protein. This table has 750,000 to 950,000 distinct CDR3 sequences, 25% to 30% appearing once. Sequenced material: cultured CD8+ T cells from PBMCs, taken from culture after CMV antigen stimulation. Source of these receptors: a human donor in good health (CMV status not recorded). Some clones in this sample may be carry-over from other donors' samples. The CDR3 runs from the conserved cysteine through the conserved F or W. A D gene is named only where the DNA matches it firmly. Size is omitted from some rows. Given values are once, few, many or a class for expanded clones.

NA,NA,TRBV7-9,TRBJ2-3,TGTGCCAGCAGCTCTTCGACAAGAGATACGCAGTATTTT,CASSSSTRDTQYF
TRBD1,NA,TRBV27,TRBJ1-5,TGTGCCAGCAGTTCGCCGGGACAGGGAGTCAATCAGCCCCAGCATTTT,CASSSPGQGVNQPQHF
NA,NA,TRBV7-6,TRBJ2-7,TGTGCCAGCAGCGAGGTTCCGGACAAGGCTAATTTCCTCGAGCAGTACTTC,CASSEVPDKANFLEQYF
NA,many,TRBV7-2,TRBJ1-5,TGTGCCAGCAGCAAGGGGGGCCCCAATCAGCCCCAGCATTTT,CASSKGGPNQPQHF
NA,NA,TRBV25-1,TRBJ2-1,TGTGCCAGCAGTGCGCGAAGTACCTACAATGAGCAGTTCTTC,CASSARSTYNEQFF
TRBD1,NA,TRBV7-9,TRBJ1-1,TGTGCCAGCAGCGAATCCGGGACAGGGGCGACTGAAGCTTTCTTT,CASSESGTGATEAFF
NA,many,TRBV12-3/TRBV12-4,TRBJ2-4,TGTGCCAGCAAACTAGCCAAAAACATTCAGTACTTC,CASKLAKNIQYF
NA,NA,TRBV14,TRBJ1-1,TGTGCCAGCAGCCTTTCGAAGGGGGTTTTGGGGAACACTGAAGCTTTCTTT,CASSLSKGVLGNTEAFF
TRBD2,NA,TRBV28,TRBJ2-1,TGTGCCAGCAATCCTGCCTGGGAGGGAAATGAGCAGTTCTTC,CASNPAWEGNEQFF
TRBD2,NA,TRBV7-2,TRBJ2-1,TGTGCCAGCAGCTTTCCACTGGCTAGCGGGGGGTTGGACAATGAGCAGTTCTTC,CASSFPLASGGLDNEQFF
NA,many,TRBV7-8,TRBJ1-5,TGTGCCAGCAGCCCTCGTCGGGGGACGGGCGGCAATCAGCCCCAGCATTTT,CASSPRRGTGGNQPQHF
NA,many,TRBV7-8,TRBJ2-3,TGTGCCAGCAGCAACCGGACGTACACAGATACGCAGTATTTT,CASSNRTYTDTQYF
TRBD2,NA,TRBV11-2,TRBJ2-1,TGTGCCAGCAGCTTAGATATTTGGGGGGGGGAGGCCTACAATGAGCAGTTCTTC,CASSLDIWGGEAYNEQFF
TRBD2,NA,TRBV5-3,TRBJ2-7,TGTGCCAGCAGCGGGCCTAGCGGGGGTACCTACGAGCAGTACTTC,CASSGPSGGTYEQYF
TRBD1,many,TRBV7-2,TRBJ1-2,TGTGCCAGCAGCCAGGGGGGCGGGAGCGGCTACACCTTC,CASSQGGGSGYTF
TRBD2,few,TRBV7-2,TRBJ2-3,TGTGCCAGCAGCCGACTAGCGGGGGTTATCACAGATACGCAGTATTTT,CASSRLAGVITDTQYF
NA,NA,TRBV11-1,TRBJ2-1,TGTGCCAGCAGCCCAGTTGGGAGCCTCTACAATGAGCAGTTCTTC,CASSPVGSLYNEQFF
NA,NA,TRBV6-6,TRBJ1-5,TGTGCCAGCGCCGCCGGGGTCGCCAGTTATCAGCCCCAGCATTTT,CASAAGVASYQPQHF
NA,NA,TRBV7-8,TRBJ2-5,TGTGCCAGCAGCTTTCGTGACAGATCAATAGACACCCAGTACTTC,CASSFRDRSIDTQYF
NA,few,TRBV6-5,TRBJ1-1,TGTGCCAGCAGTTACTCGAGGTATGCGGGAGCTGAAGCTTTCTTT,CASSYSRYAGAEAFF
NA,NA,TRBV9,TRBJ2-1,TGTGCCAGCAAAATACCGCCCTTAGACTTC,CASKIPPLDF
NA,few,TRBV10-3,TRBJ1-2,TGTGCCATCAGTGACCCCGGGCGGAGTGATGGCTACACCTTC,CAISDPGRSDGYTF
NA,few,TRBV27,TRBJ2-7,TGTGCCACCTCCCAGAGAAGACGGATGGATACCGAGCAGTACTTC,CATSQRRRMDTEQYF
NA,few,TRBV6-5,TRBJ2-1,TGTGCCAGCAGTTACTCGTCCCCGGGCACGGATGAGCAGTTCTTC,CASSYSSPGTDEQFF
NA,NA,TRBV6-5,TRBJ2-5,TGTGCCAGCAGTTACTCGGGGGGTGGGCGAGAGACCCAGTACTTC,CASSYSGGGRETQYF
NA,many,TRBV27,TRBJ1-2,TGTGCCAGCAGTTTATCGTTTGGGGGCGTAAATGGCTACACCTTC,CASSLSFGGVNGYTF
NA,many,TRBV7-6,TRBJ1-3,TGTGCCAGCAGCTTAACAGGCCCGACAAGCCTCTCTGGAAACACCATATATTTT,CASSLTGPTSLSGNTIYF
TRBD1,NA,TRBV27,TRBJ1-2,TGTGCCAGCCGCCTGGGACAGGGAAGTGGCTACACCTTC,CASRLGQGSGYTF
NA,many,TRBV7-2,TRBJ2-7,TGTGCCAGCAGCCTCTCCGGGCGGACCTCCTACGAGCAGTACTTC,CASSLSGRTSYEQYF
NA,NA,TRBV5-6,TRBJ1-4,TGTGCCAGCAGCTTGAACGGGGAAACTAATGAAAAACTGTTTTTT,CASSLNGETNEKLFF
TRBD1,NA,TRBV9,TRBJ2-4,TGTGCCAGCAGCCCCATGGGACAGGGGGCCTACAAAAACATTCAGTACTTC,CASSPMGQGAYKNIQYF
NA,NA,TRBV7-6,TRBJ2-1,TGTGCCAGCAGCGGCGGACCTATAAACTACAATGAGCAGTTCTTC,CASSGGPINYNEQFF
NA,NA,TRBV7-9,TRBJ2-3,TGTGTCAGCAGCGTGACGGTAACTAGCACAGATACGCAGTATTTT,CVSSVTVTSTDTQYF
TRBD2,NA,TRBV12-5,TRBJ2-1,TGTGCTAGTGGTTTGGGCGGGGGGGCTCACTACAATGAGCAGTTCTTC,CASGLGGGAHYNEQFF
TRBD1,NA,TRBV29-1,TRBJ2-1,TGCAGCGTTGATATGGACAGGGCCGATGAGCAGTTCTTC,CSVDMDRADEQFF
TRBD1,NA,TRBV4-3,TRBJ2-3,TGCGCCAGCAGCCAAGATAAGCGCAGGGGGCGCCTCCCAGATACGCAGTATTTT,CASSQDKRRGRLPDTQYF
TRBD2,many,TRBV7-2,TRBJ2-3,TGTGCCAGCAGCTTAGACGCGGGGGTCATCACAGATACGCAGTATTTT,CASSLDAGVITDTQYF
NA,NA,TRBV6-1,TRBJ2-5,TGTGCCAGCAGTGAAGCGCTTCCACAGCCGAAAGAGACCCAGTACTTC,CASSEALPQPKETQYF
NA,many,TRBV7-9,TRBJ2-1,TGTGCCAGCAGCTTAGTCCAGGGGTACAATGAGCAGTTCTTC,CASSLVQGYNEQFF
NA,few,TRBV6-2/TRBV6-3,TRBJ2-3,TGTGCCAGCAGTTACTCGGGGAGCCGAGATACGCAGTATTTT,CASSYSGSRDTQYF
NA,NA,TRBV5-6,TRBJ2-1,TGTGCCAGCAGCTTGGAGGTGAGCAATGAGCAGTTCTTC,CASSLEVSNEQFF
NA,few,TRBV27,TRBJ2-5,TGTGCCAGCAGTTTATCGCACCTGGGAGGAGCGGAGACCCAGTACTTC,CASSLSHLGGAETQYF
TRBD2,NA,TRBV19,TRBJ2-1,TGTGCCAGTAGGAACGGACTAGTCAATGAGCAGTTCTTC,CASRNGLVNEQFF
NA,NA,TRBV5-6,TRBJ2-6,TGTGCCAGCAGCTTGTCGGGGCTTGGGGCCAACGTCCTGACTTTC,CASSLSGLGANVLTF
TRBD1,NA,TRBV6-1,TRBJ2-5,TGTGCCAGCAGTGCCGACCTGGGACAGGATTGGGAACAAGAGACCCAGTACTTC,CASSADLGQDWEQETQYF
TRBD1,many,TRBV19,TRBJ2-6,TGTGCCAGTAGTAAGGGGACAGTCATCTCTGGGGCCAACGTCCTGACTTTC,CASSKGTVISGANVLTF
NA,NA,TRBV28,TRBJ2-2,TGTGCCAGCAGCCCCTGGGACACCCTGAACGAAGCCGGGGAGCTGTTTTTT,CASSPWDTLNEAGELFF
TRBD1,NA,TRBV12-3/TRBV12-4,TRBJ1-2,TGTGCCAGCAGCCAACCGGCGGACAGGGGAGGATGGGATGGCTACACCTTC,CASSQPADRGGWDGYTF
NA,NA,TRBV5-6,TRBJ1-2,TGTGTCAGCAGCTCCGTGAGGGTATATGGCTACACCTTC,CVSSSVRVYGYTF
TRBD2,once,TRBV11-2,TRBJ2-3,TGTGCCAGCAGCTTACTAGGTCTAGCGGTCACAGATACGCAGTATTTT,CASSLLGLAVTDTQYF
NA,few,TRBV5-4,TRBJ2-2,TGTGCCAGCAGCTACAACCGTGGGGAGCTGTTTTTT,CASSYNRGELFF
TRBD1,NA,TRBV19,TRBJ1-5,TGTGCCAGTAGTATAGGTCCGGGACAGAGGAGCAATCAGCCCCAGCATTTT,CASSIGPGQRSNQPQHF
NA,NA,TRBV7-9,TRBJ1-5,TGTGCCAGCAGCCCCTACGGGGGGCCAAATAGCAATCAGCCCCAGCATTTT,CASSPYGGPNSNQPQHF